This is a list of T cell receptor beta chains from one sample in a study of T cell repertoires in cytomegalovirus infection. Each CDR3 protein gets one entry after TCRdb re-called the reads with MiXCR. The table shows 830,000 or so distinct CDR3 sequences, with approximately 32% occurring only once. Their antigen targets remain unknown. Sequences were derived from cultured CD8+ T cells from PBMCs, sampled from culture after CMV antigen stimulation. These receptors originate from a human donor in good health (CMV status not recorded). Some clones in this sample may be carry-over from other donors' samples. Both conserved end residues are part of each CDR3. The D gene is left open where the match is weak. Size is omitted from some rows. Given values are once, few, many or a class for expanded clones.

>TRBV9|TRBJ2-2|NA|TRBD1
CASTGGGANTGELFF
TGTGCCAGCACAGGGGGCGGGGCGAACACCGGGGAGCTGTTTTTT
>TRBV15|TRBJ2-3|NA|NA
CATIRGGGPDGTDTQYF
TGTGCCACTATCAGGGGGGGGGGGCCAGACGGCACAGATACGCAGTATTTT
>TRBV7-7|TRBJ2-1|NA|NA
CASSLGDRRHPSYNEQFF
TGTGCTAGCAGCTTAGGCGACCGAAGGCATCCTTCCTACAATGAGCAGTTCTTC
>TRBV6-5|TRBJ1-2|NA|NA
CASSSGRIYGYTF
TGTGCCAGCAGTTCCGGACGGATCTATGGCTACACCTTC
>TRBV24-1|TRBJ2-3|NA|NA
CATSDLKDHDTQYF
TGTGCCACCAGTGATTTGAAGGATCACGATACGCAGTATTTT
>TRBV19|TRBJ2-7|NA|TRBD1
CASSVRQGDEQYF
TGTGCCAGTAGTGTAAGACAGGGCGACGAGCAGTACTTC
>TRBV7-3|TRBJ2-5|NA|TRBD2
CASSLRTSGGPQYF
TGTGCCAGCAGCCTTCGGACTAGCGGGGGGCCCCAGTACTTC
>TRBV20-1|TRBJ1-3|NA|NA
CSARDPWSDSGNTIYF
TGCAGTGCTAGAGATCCGTGGAGTGACTCTGGAAACACCATATATTTT
>TRBV19|TRBJ1-1|NA|NA
CASSMGARFLGTEAFF
TGTGCCAGTAGTATGGGGGCCAGGTTCTTAGGGACTGAAGCTTTCTTT
>TRBV6-6|TRBJ2-5|NA|NA
CASSYSGRGDSETQYF
TGTGCCAGCAGTTACTCCGGCAGGGGAGATTCAGAGACCCAGTACTTC
>TRBV20-1|TRBJ2-1|NA|NA
CSFQPARSNEQFF
TGCAGTTTCCAGCCGGCCCGTTCCAATGAGCAGTTCTTC
>TRBV7-8|TRBJ2-2|NA|NA
CASPKGRAANTGELFF
TGTGCCAGCCCAAAAGGAAGAGCCGCGAACACCGGGGAGCTGTTTTTT
>TRBV6-6|TRBJ2-3|few|NA
CASSLRRTVTDTQYF
TGTGCCAGCTCATTGCGGAGGACAGTTACAGATACGCAGTATTTT
>TRBV4-1|TRBJ2-7|NA|TRBD1
CASSQVDRSSYEQYF
TGCGCCAGCAGCCAGGTGGACAGGTCCTCCTACGAGCAGTACTTC
>TRBV15|TRBJ2-1|few|TRBD2
CATSGIAGSEQFF
TGTGCCACCAGCGGCATAGCGGGGAGTGAGCAGTTCTTC
>TRBV28|TRBJ2-3|few|TRBD1
CASIVTGGTADTQYF
TGTGCCAGCATCGTGACAGGGGGCACAGCAGATACGCAGTATTTT
>TRBV7-9|TRBJ1-5|many|NA
CASRSSNQPQHF
TGTGCCAGCAGGTCCAGCAATCAGCCCCAGCATTTT
>TRBV7-6|TRBJ2-1|NA|NA
CASSLGLNPYNEQFF
TGTGCCAGCAGCTTGGGACTTAATCCCTACAATGAGCAGTTCTTC
>TRBV27|TRBJ2-5|few|NA
CASSQLGVEETQYF
TGTGCCAGCAGCCAACTGGGCGTAGAGGAGACCCAGTACTTC
>TRBV7-6|TRBJ1-6|NA|NA
CASSVLRGINSPLHF
TGTGCCAGCAGCGTCTTGAGGGGTATTAATTCACCCCTCCACTTT
>TRBV6-5|TRBJ2-3|many|TRBD1
CASSLRTGWVSDTQYF
TGTGCCAGCAGTCTCCGGACAGGGTGGGTTTCGGATACGCAGTATTTT
>TRBV13|TRBJ2-3|NA|TRBD1
CASSSIGTGMQDTQYF
TGTGCCAGCAGCTCCATCGGGACAGGGATGCAAGATACGCAGTATTTT
>TRBV6-5|TRBJ2-3|few|TRBD1
CASSYRQGGGGDTQYF
TGTGCCAGCAGTTACAGACAGGGTGGGGGCGGAGATACGCAGTATTTT
>TRBV12-3/TRBV12-4|TRBJ2-4|few|NA
CASSSRPLAKNIQYF
TGTGCCAGCAGCTCCCGACCATTAGCCAAAAACATTCAGTACTTC
>TRBV6-1|TRBJ2-2|few|TRBD1
CASSGQGAPTGELFF
TGTGCCAGCAGTGGGCAGGGGGCGCCCACCGGGGAGCTGTTTTTT
>TRBV19|TRBJ1-1|NA|NA
CASSAWEGVWSEAFF
TGTGCCAGTAGCGCCTGGGAGGGAGTATGGAGTGAAGCTTTCTTT
>TRBV7-2|TRBJ2-3|many|TRBD2
CASSLISGSTDTQYF
TGTGCCAGCAGCTTAATTAGCGGGAGCACAGATACGCAGTATTTT
>TRBV7-9|TRBJ1-2|once|NA
CASSGERDYGYTF
TGTGCCAGCAGCGGGGAGAGGGACTATGGCTACACCTTC
>TRBV12-3/TRBV12-4|TRBJ2-6|few|NA
CASSFDGGGWFNVLTF
TGTGCCAGCAGCTTCGACGGTGGGGGTTGGTTCAACGTCCTGACTTTC
>TRBV14|TRBJ2-4|NA|NA
CASSHEGTAKNIQYF
TGTGCCAGCAGCCACGAGGGGACAGCCAAAAACATTCAGTACTTC
>TRBV7-2|TRBJ1-4|few|TRBD1
CASSSGTGVGEKLFF
TGTGCCAGCAGCTCTGGGACAGGGGTTGGAGAAAAACTGTTTTTT
>TRBV7-8|TRBJ2-1|few|TRBD2
CASSPVAGGFYNEQFF
TGTGCCAGCAGCCCCGTGGCGGGGGGATTCTACAATGAGCAGTTCTTC
>TRBV7-6|TRBJ2-3|many|NA
CASSLGELGTDTQYF
TGTGCCAGCAGCTTAGGCGAGCTGGGAACAGATACGCAGTATTTT
>TRBV7-6|TRBJ1-2|NA|NA
CASSLDGRGGRGYTF
TGTGCCAGCAGCTTAGACGGCAGGGGCGGTCGGGGCTACACCTTC
>TRBV4-1|TRBJ1-2|few|NA
CASSQDRGIYGYTF
TGCGCCAGCAGCCAAGACCGGGGGATCTATGGCTACACCTTC
>TRBV4-1|TRBJ2-3|few|TRBD2
CASSQMGLAGGTDTQYF
TGCGCCAGCAGCCAGATGGGACTAGCGGGGGGCACAGATACGCAGTATTTT
>TRBV7-6|TRBJ1-1|NA|NA
CASSITNSLPLNTEAFF
TGTGCCAGCAGCATAACAAACAGCTTACCTTTGAACACTGAAGCTTTCTTT